These 7 T cell receptor beta chains were all obtained from the same sample, sequenced in a study of blood T cell repertoires in COVID-19. Method: immunoSEQ multiplex PCR; TCRdb's copy keeps in-frame clones and lacks some. This sample has about 70,000 clones, with 80% to 90% found just once. Sequenced: peripheral blood. Receptors were obtained from a woman aged 55-69 years with acute or convalescent COVID-19.

For this clone: Sequence at one end of the junction differs from germline and may be a read error. This chain connects TRBV5-6 to TRBJ2-3, with TRBD1 identical over 7 bases. Germline CDR1 reads SGHDT; CDR2 reads YYEEEE. This CDR3 is 14 amino acids long. CDR3: CASSLAGIGGVEEF. For the CDR3, the DNA is TGTGCCAGCAGCTTGGCAGGCATAGGGGGCGTTGAGGAATTT.

This chain links TRBV12-3 or TRBV12-4 with TRBJ1-1; TRBD1 is a possible D gene (5 bases). This CDR3 contains 13 residues. Deletions cut 6 bases from V and 1 base from J, with 9 bases between. CDR3 coding DNA: TGTGCCAGCAGATTGACAGCGAACACTGAAGCTTTCTTT. It codes for CASRLTANTEAFF.

This sequence joins TRBV2 and TRBJ2-6, with 8 nucleotides matching TRBD1. The length of the CDR3 is 17 residues. CDR1 is SNHLY and CDR2 is FYNNEI in the germline V gene. V shed 10 bases and J 0 bases; nucleotides not matched to a gene: 11. CDR3: CATDRVRTGSGANVLTF. CDR3 in DNA: TGTGCCACGGACAGGGTACGAACAGGCTCTGGGGCCAACGTCCTGACTTTC.

The chain combines TRBV2 with TRBJ2-7; 8 bases match TRBD2. After removal of 7 bases from V and 0 bases from J, the junction contained 8 bases not matched to a gene. Per germline, CDR1 SNHLY and CDR2 FYNNEI. CDR3 length: 15 residues. CDR3 DNA: TGTGCCAGCAAGATTCCTAGCGGGTTCTCCTACGAGCAGTACTTC. This gives the protein CASKIPSGFSYEQYF.

The gene calls are TRBV3-1 (or the pseudogene TRBV3-2) and TRBJ2-2, with D uncertain. Per the germline V gene, CDR1 is LGHDT and CDR2 is YNNKEL (reference sequence). The CDR3 has 14 amino acids. Trimming cost V 1 base and J 6 bases, with 9 bases left between them. CDR3 amino acids: CASSQGAGPGELFF. The CDR3, as DNA: TGTGCCAGCAGCCAAGGGGCCGGCCCCGGGGAGCTGTTTTTT.

This chain uses TRBV19 with TRBJ2-2; D might be TRBD1 (7 bases). This CDR3 is 16 amino acids long. V was clipped by 4 bases and J by 2 bases, with 14 bases between them. CDR1 and CDR2 from the germline V gene are LNHDA and SQIVND (reference sequence). The CDR3 coding sequence is TGTGCCAGTAGTAAATTACAGGGGACTAACACCGGGGAGCTGTTTTTT. This encodes CASSKLQGTNTGELFF.

On this clone: A read error may produce the germline difference seen at one junction end. The rearrangement links TRBV7-7 to TRBJ2-2; D is perhaps TRBD1 (5 bases). From germline, CDR1 is SSHAT and CDR2 FNYEAQ (reference sequence). The CDR3 runs to 16 residues. The CDR3 coding sequence is TGTGCTAGCAGCTTAGGGTTCATTCAGGGCACCGGGGAGCTGTTTTTT. It specifies CASSLGFIQGTGELFF.